The 18 T cell receptor beta chains presented below share a single source sample, sequenced in a study of blood T cell repertoires in COVID-19. Some clones are missing from TCRdb's copy, which holds only in-frame ones; the method was immunoSEQ multiplex PCR. The top ten hold 4.6% of the sample, which has 250,000 to 300,000 clones, approximately 92% seen once. Sequencing was carried out using peripheral blood. The receptors were gathered from a woman aged 40 to 49 who had recovered from COVID-19.

V gene TRBV5-4 combines with J gene TRBJ2-7; 10 nucleotides align to TRBD1. V lost 4 bases and J lost 1; bases outside the gene matches: 5. Germline CDR1 reads SGHNT; CDR2 reads YYREEE (reference sequence). The CDR3 spans 15 residues. CDR3 residues: CASSPGQGFSYEQYF. In DNA, the CDR3 is TGTGCCAGCAGCCCGGGACAGGGGTTTTCCTACGAGCAGTACTTC.

V gene TRBV6-5 combines with J gene TRBJ2-1; 9 nucleotides line up with TRBD1. Germline CDR1 is MNHEY and CDR2 is SVGAGI. Unmatched junction bases numbered 6, after V lost 4 bases and J lost 8 bases. There are 14 residues in the CDR3. The CDR3 protein is CASSSGDRVDEQFF. CDR3 sequence (DNA): TGTGCCAGCAGTTCGGGGGACAGGGTCGATGAGCAGTTCTTC.

V is TRBV6-5 and J is TRBJ1-2; tentative D call: TRBD1 (5 bases). The germline V gene has CDR1 MNHEY and CDR2 SVGAGI. This CDR3 is built from 14 residues. V lost 0 bases and J lost 0, with 5 bases in between. The CDR3 DNA reads as TGTGCCAGCAGTTACTCGACAGCTAACTATGGCTACACCTTC. Translated: CASSYSTANYGYTF.

The gene calls are TRBV6-5 and TRBJ1-2, with D unresolved. V lost 2 bases and J lost 4, with 5 bases in between. The length of the CDR3 is 12 residues. The germline V gene has CDR1 MNHEY and CDR2 SVGAGI. CDR3 sequence reads: CASSYDTYGYTF. The DNA for the CDR3 is TGTGCCAGCAGTTACGACACCTATGGCTACACCTTC.

V and J are TRBV19 and TRBJ1-4, with 8 bases lining up with TRBD1. This CDR3 has 15 amino acids. Germline trimming cut 3 bases from V and 5 bases from J; bases unmatched to any gene: 5. Germline loops: CDR1 LNHDA, CDR2 SQIVND (reference sequence). The CDR3 DNA is TGTGCCAGTAGTATTTGGGGACAGGCCAATGAAAAACTGTTTTTT. Its translation: CASSIWGQANEKLFF.

V usage is TRBV5-4 and J usage is TRBJ2-6; 7 nucleotides line up with TRBD2. Germline-derived CDR1 and CDR2 are SGHNT and YYREEE (reference sequence). The CDR3 consists of 17 residues. V lost 0 bases to trimming and J lost 6 bases; unmatched junction nucleotides: 9. CDR3 residues: CASSLGLAANSANVLTF. The CDR3, as DNA: TGTGCCAGCAGCTTGGGCCTAGCGGCGAATTCGGCCAACGTCCTGACTTTC.

CDR3 loop: CASSHTGNQPQHF. The CDR3 DNA reads as TGTGCCAGCAGTCATACAGGAAATCAGCCCCAGCATTTT. The chain carries TRBV12-3 or TRBV12-4 and TRBJ1-5, with a tentative D call TRBD1 (5 bases). Trimming took 5 bases from V and 4 from J, leaving 9 bases between them. The CDR3 length is 13 residues.

The rearrangement links TRBV27 to TRBJ1-5; weak D call: TRBD1 (5 bases). CDR3 length equals 14 residues. Germline-derived CDR1 and CDR2 are MNHEY and SMNVEV (reference sequence). V was pared by 5 bases and J by 7 bases, with 15 bases between. The CDR3, as DNA: TGTGCCAGCAGTCCGCAGGGTAACCAACAGCCCCAGCATTTT. It translates to CASSPQGNQQPQHF.

The V call is TRBV7-2, the J call TRBJ1-2, with D maybe TRBD1 (6 bases). V lost 5 bases, J lost 7 bases, and 17 bases lay in between. Germline V gene data show CDR1 as SGHTA and CDR2 as FQGNSA. This CDR3 region has 14 residues. The chain's CDR3 is CASSPLTRGIGYTF. The CDR3 DNA follows: TGTGCCAGCAGCCCCCTGACAAGGGGGATTGGCTACACCTTC.

This chain joins TRBV7-3 and TRBJ2-5; D is uncertain. The CDR3 covers 13 residues. Per the germline V gene, CDR1 is SGHTA and CDR2 is FQGTGA. V was trimmed by 4 bases and J by 2 bases, leaving 8 bases between them. For the CDR3, the DNA is TGTGCCAGCAGCTCCCAGGTACAAGAGACCCAGTACTTC. The encoded protein is CASSSQVQETQYF.

This rearrangement joins TRBV6-5 to TRBJ2-3, with 13 bases that match TRBD2. The CDR3 extends over 16 amino acids. Germline V CDR1 and CDR2: MNHEY, SVGAGI. The ends lost 2 bases at V and 4 bases at J; junction bases unmatched: 3. The CDR3 reads CASSYRTSGGSDTQYF. The CDR3 bases are TGTGCCAGCAGTTACAGGACTAGCGGGGGATCAGATACGCAGTATTTT.

This clone was recorded a few times. V usage is TRBV2 and J usage is TRBJ1-4; TRBD1 is a possible D gene (5 bases). V shed 4 bases and J shed 0 bases, with 9 bases lying between them. Germline lookup yields CDR1 SNHLY and CDR2 FYNNEI. The CDR3 spans 15 residues. CDR3 sequence: CASSAQQATNEKLFF. DNA of the CDR3: TGTGCCAGCAGTGCCCAACAGGCAACTAATGAAAAACTGTTTTTT.

The chain recombines TRBV3-1 (or the pseudogene TRBV3-2) with TRBJ2-2; TRBD1 aligns across 7 bases. The CDR3 extends over 16 amino acids. The ends lost 4 bases at V and 3 bases at J; junction bases unmatched: 8. Germline CDR1 is LGHDT and CDR2 is YNNKEL (reference sequence). For the CDR3, the DNA is TGTGCCAGCAGCCCACGCTCCGGGACAGACACCGGGGAGCTGTTTTTT. Translation gives CASSPRSGTDTGELFF.

This rearrangement joins TRBV5-1 to TRBJ1-1; D perhaps matches TRBD1 (5 bases). Trimming took 5 bases from V and 3 from J, leaving 20 bases between them. The germline CDR1 and CDR2 sequences are SGHRS and YFSETQ. The CDR3 totals 16 residues. In DNA form, the CDR3 reads TGCGCCAGCAGGCGGGACTCCGGTAGGTTAGACACTGAAGCTTTCTTT. Its translation is CASRRDSGRLDTEAFF. The whole variable domain, filled in from reference TRBV5-1 and TRBJ1-1, reads KAGVTQTPRYLIKTRGQQVTLSCSPISGHRSVSWYQQTPGQGLQFLFEYFSETQRNKGNFPGRFSGRQFSNSRSEMNVSTLELGDSALYLCASRRDSGRLDTEAFFGQGTRLTVV.

This chain joins TRBV30 and TRBJ2-7; D might be TRBD1 (6 bases). Germline loops: CDR1 GTSNPN, CDR2 SVGIG (reference sequence). With 2 bases removed from V and 3 bases from J, the gap between germline ends came to 14 bases. The length of the CDR3 is 14 residues. CDR3 coding DNA: TGTGCCTGGAGTCGGGGACAACGGATCTACGAGCAGTACTTC. This encodes CAWSRGQRIYEQYF.

This clone has just one count. V and J are TRBV6-5 and TRBJ1-6; 8 bases map to TRBD1. The CDR3 is 15 residues long. Trimming cost V 7 bases and J 3 bases; bases outside gene matches: 5. Germline loops: CDR1 MNHEY, CDR2 SVGAGI. The CDR3 DNA reads as TGTGCCAGCACCGGGACAGGACTCTATAATTCACCCCTCCACTTT. Its protein is CASTGTGLYNSPLHF.

The rearrangement joins TRBV2 to TRBJ1-2; a possible D gene is TRBD1 (6 bases). Germline V gene lookup returns CDR1 SNHLY and CDR2 FYNNEI. The germline V and J ends were trimmed by 6 bases and 7 bases, with 9 bases remaining between them. This CDR3 comprises 11 residues. The CDR3 loop reads CASSPDSGYTF. CDR3 sequence (DNA): TGTGCCAGCAGCCCGGACAGTGGCTACACCTTC.

Of note for this clone: Different DNA sequences within this sample yield the same CDR3. The rearrangement uses TRBV5-5 and TRBJ2-7; TRBD2 aligns across 9 bases. In germline, CDR1 is SGHKS, CDR2 YYEKEE (reference sequence). CDR3 length: 15 residues. The trim removed 0 bases at V and 2 bases at J, leaving 3 bases unmatched. CDR3 protein: CASSLDGGGAYEQYF. The CDR3 coding sequence is TGTGCCAGCAGCTTGGACGGCGGGGGGGCCTACGAGCAGTACTTC.